This is a list of T cell receptor beta chains from one sample in a study of beta chain features in type 1 diabetes. TCRdb keeps only in-frame clones here, not all; method: immunoSEQ multiplex PCR. The data show some 60,000 clones, 59% seen once. Specimen: Tregs from blood. The source of these receptors is a young woman in good health. CDR3s include the opening cysteine and the closing phenylalanine or tryptophan. Fields, in order: J gene, clone size, D gene, V gene, CDR3 protein, CDR3 DNA. The D gene is left open where the match is weak. Size is omitted from some rows. Given values are once, few, many or a class for expanded clones.

j_gene: TRBJ2-4; abundance: NA; d_gene: NA; v_gene: TRBV5-1; CDR3aa: CASSLERPGLAKNIQYF; CDR3nt: TGCGCCAGCAGCTTGGAGCGTCCAGGGTTAGCCAAAAACATTCAGTACTTC
j_gene: TRBJ1-1; abundance: NA; d_gene: TRBD1; v_gene: TRBV28; CDR3aa: CASSPSGTGGAWTEAFF; CDR3nt: TGTGCCAGCAGTCCCTCCGGGACAGGGGGCGCGTGGACTGAAGCTTTCTTT
j_gene: TRBJ2-7; abundance: NA; d_gene: NA; v_gene: TRBV7-2; CDR3aa: CASNYAAGLSYEQYF; CDR3nt: TGTGCCAGCAACTACGCGGCAGGACTTTCCTACGAGCAGTACTTC
j_gene: TRBJ2-7; abundance: NA; d_gene: NA; v_gene: TRBV2; CDR3aa: CASSEIRTANAYEQYF; CDR3nt: TGTGCCAGCAGTGAAATAAGGACAGCGAATGCCTACGAGCAGTACTTC
j_gene: TRBJ2-3; abundance: once; d_gene: NA; v_gene: TRBV4-3; CDR3aa: CASSQDRGTQYF; CDR3nt: TGCGCCAGCAGCCAAGATCGCGGTACGCAGTATTTT
j_gene: TRBJ2-3; abundance: few; d_gene: NA; v_gene: TRBV4-1; CDR3aa: CASSQDLEIAIPYF; CDR3nt: TGCGCCAGCAGCCAAGATCTTGAGATAGCTATACCGTATTTT
j_gene: TRBJ2-1; abundance: NA; d_gene: NA; v_gene: TRBV6-6; CDR3aa: CASSLFPGPTGNEQFF; CDR3nt: TGTGCCAGCAGTTTGTTCCCCGGGCCTACGGGGAATGAGCAGTTCTTC
j_gene: TRBJ2-2; abundance: few; d_gene: TRBD1; v_gene: TRBV7-6; CDR3aa: CASSLVSGGASNTGELFF; CDR3nt: TGTGCCAGCAGCTTAGTATCAGGGGGCGCATCGAACACCGGGGAGCTGTTTTTT
j_gene: TRBJ1-2; abundance: NA; d_gene: NA; v_gene: TRBV10-3; CDR3aa: CAISEGGGYTF; CDR3nt: TGTGCCATCAGTGAGGGCGGCGGCTACACCTTC
j_gene: TRBJ1-1; abundance: NA; d_gene: NA; v_gene: TRBV28; CDR3aa: CASNERAEAFF; CDR3nt: TGTGCCAGCAACGAGCGGGCTGAAGCTTTCTTT
j_gene: TRBJ2-3; abundance: NA; d_gene: TRBD2; v_gene: TRBV5-1; CDR3aa: CASSLISGRRNTDTQYF; CDR3nt: TGCGCCAGCAGCTTGATAAGCGGGAGGAGGAACACAGATACGCAGTATTTT
j_gene: TRBJ1-4; abundance: NA; d_gene: NA; v_gene: TRBV7-9; CDR3aa: CASSVPGVGEKLFF; CDR3nt: TGTGCCAGCAGCGTTCCAGGGGTAGGGGAAAAACTGTTTTTT
j_gene: TRBJ2-7; abundance: few; d_gene: NA; v_gene: TRBV28; CDR3aa: CASSTPRGRGARVGQYF; CDR3nt: TGTGCCAGCAGCACCCCGAGGGGCAGGGGGGCGAGGGTGGGGCAGTACTTC
j_gene: TRBJ1-2; abundance: NA; d_gene: NA; v_gene: TRBV5-1; CDR3aa: CASSLTGVGGGYTF; CDR3nt: TGCGCCAGCAGCTTAACGGGAGTTGGCGGTGGCTACACCTTC
j_gene: TRBJ2-7; abundance: few; d_gene: NA; v_gene: TRBV7-9; CDR3aa: CASSLGLSARTNEQYF; CDR3nt: TGTGCCAGCAGCTTAGGGTTGAGCGCCCGAACAAACGAGCAGTACTTC
j_gene: TRBJ2-7; abundance: NA; d_gene: NA; v_gene: TRBV5-6; CDR3aa: CASKRGWRGAYEQYF; CDR3nt: TGTGCCAGCAAACGGGGATGGAGGGGTGCGTACGAGCAGTACTTC
j_gene: TRBJ2-7; abundance: NA; d_gene: TRBD1; v_gene: TRBV9; CDR3aa: CASSIGTGTYEQYF; CDR3nt: TGTGCCAGCAGCATAGGGACAGGGACCTACGAGCAGTACTTC
j_gene: TRBJ2-3; abundance: NA; d_gene: TRBD1; v_gene: TRBV27; CDR3aa: CASRTGNTDTQYF; CDR3nt: TGTGCCAGCCGGACAGGAAACACAGATACGCAGTATTTT
j_gene: TRBJ1-1; abundance: few; d_gene: NA; v_gene: TRBV18; CDR3aa: CASSPDRQGTEAFF; CDR3nt: TGTGCCAGCTCACCAGACCGTCAGGGGACTGAAGCTTTCTTT
j_gene: TRBJ1-5; abundance: once; d_gene: NA; v_gene: TRBV2; CDR3aa: CARGGLGLNQPQHF; CDR3nt: TGTGCCCGGGGGGGGCTTGGTCTTAATCAGCCCCAGCATTTT
j_gene: TRBJ2-2; abundance: NA; d_gene: NA; v_gene: TRBV5-1; CDR3aa: CASSSQGDGGTGELFF; CDR3nt: TGCGCCAGCAGCTCTCAGGGAGACGGGGGCACCGGGGAGCTGTTTTTT
j_gene: TRBJ2-1; abundance: NA; d_gene: NA; v_gene: TRBV27; CDR3aa: CASSLSAASSYNEQFF; CDR3nt: TGTGCCAGCAGTTTATCCGCGGCCAGCTCCTACAATGAGCAGTTCTTC
j_gene: TRBJ2-5; abundance: NA; d_gene: TRBD1; v_gene: TRBV9; CDR3aa: CASSASQGWKETQYF; CDR3nt: TGTGCCAGCAGCGCCTCACAGGGGTGGAAAGAGACCCAGTACTTC
j_gene: TRBJ1-1; abundance: once; d_gene: TRBD1; v_gene: TRBV14; CDR3aa: CASSPGQGSTEAFF; CDR3nt: TGTGCCAGCAGCCCAGGACAGGGGAGCACTGAAGCTTTCTTT
j_gene: TRBJ2-1; abundance: NA; d_gene: TRBD2; v_gene: TRBV9; CDR3aa: CASSVGVAGTYNEQFF; CDR3nt: TGTGCCAGCAGCGTAGGGGTAGCGGGGACCTACAATGAGCAGTTCTTC
j_gene: TRBJ2-7; abundance: NA; d_gene: NA; v_gene: TRBV7-2; CDR3aa: CASSSTSGQPSNEQYF; CDR3nt: TGTGCCAGCAGCTCGACTTCGGGACAACCTAGCAACGAGCAGTACTTC
j_gene: TRBJ1-1; abundance: NA; d_gene: NA; v_gene: TRBV6-5; CDR3aa: CASSSTHSRTEAFF; CDR3nt: TGTGCCAGCAGTTCCACCCACTCGAGGACTGAAGCTTTCTTT
j_gene: TRBJ1-1; abundance: NA; d_gene: NA; v_gene: TRBV18; CDR3aa: CASSQGQGMNTEAFF; CDR3nt: TGTGCCAGCTCACAGGGCCAGGGAATGAACACTGAAGCTTTCTTT
j_gene: TRBJ2-3; abundance: NA; d_gene: TRBD2; v_gene: TRBV7-2; CDR3aa: CASSLIQRGGTDTQYF; CDR3nt: TGTGCCAGCAGCTTAATACAGCGGGGGGGTACAGATACGCAGTATTTT
j_gene: TRBJ1-2; abundance: NA; d_gene: TRBD1; v_gene: TRBV2; CDR3aa: CASSGQGALVEGYTF; CDR3nt: TGTGCCAGCAGTGGGCAGGGGGCTTTAGTGGAGGGCTACACCTTC
j_gene: TRBJ1-2; abundance: NA; d_gene: NA; v_gene: TRBV6-6; CDR3aa: CASVSQGGGYTF; CDR3nt: TGTGCCAGCGTATCACAGGGTGGTGGCTACACCTTC
j_gene: TRBJ2-1; abundance: NA; d_gene: NA; v_gene: TRBV10-1; CDR3aa: CASSVRGLHEQFF; CDR3nt: TGCGCCAGCAGTGTACGGGGACTCCATGAGCAGTTCTTC
j_gene: TRBJ1-5; abundance: NA; d_gene: NA; v_gene: TRBV27; CDR3aa: CASSLYQTGSNQPQHF; CDR3nt: TGTGCCAGCAGTTTATATCAGACTGGTAGCAATCAGCCCCAGCATTTT
j_gene: TRBJ1-1; abundance: NA; d_gene: TRBD1; v_gene: TRBV5-1; CDR3aa: CASSFQGEGEAFF; CDR3nt: TGCGCCAGCAGCTTCCAGGGGGAAGGTGAAGCTTTCTTT
j_gene: TRBJ2-7; abundance: NA; d_gene: TRBD2; v_gene: TRBV7-2; CDR3aa: CASSWGEGDEQYF; CDR3nt: TGTGCCAGCAGCTGGGGGGAGGGAGACGAGCAGTACTTC
j_gene: TRBJ1-2; abundance: few; d_gene: NA; v_gene: TRBV7-9; CDR3aa: CASSAGTEGLGYGYTF; CDR3nt: TGTGCCAGCAGCGCAGGGACGGAGGGATTAGGCTATGGCTACACCTTC
j_gene: TRBJ1-1; abundance: NA; d_gene: TRBD1; v_gene: TRBV5-1; CDR3aa: CASSLGTGGTEAFF; CDR3nt: TGCGCCAGCAGCTTGGGTACAGGGGGGACTGAAGCTTTCTTT
j_gene: TRBJ2-6; abundance: NA; d_gene: TRBD2; v_gene: TRBV10-2; CDR3aa: CASSQGLGLSGANVLTF; CDR3nt: TGCGCCAGCTCCCAGGGACTAGGGCTCTCTGGGGCCAACGTCCTGACTTTC
j_gene: TRBJ1-1; abundance: NA; d_gene: NA; v_gene: TRBV6-6; CDR3aa: CASSYVQGNTEAFF; CDR3nt: TGTGCCAGCAGTTACGTCCAGGGGAACACTGAAGCTTTCTTT
j_gene: TRBJ1-1; abundance: NA; d_gene: NA; v_gene: TRBV5-4; CDR3aa: CASSFHPGVDTEAFF; CDR3nt: TGTGCCAGCAGCTTCCATCCGGGGGTTGACACTGAAGCTTTCTTT
j_gene: TRBJ2-7; abundance: NA; d_gene: NA; v_gene: TRBV7-2; CDR3aa: CASRYRGWTSYEQYF; CDR3nt: TGTGCCAGCAGATATAGGGGCTGGACCTCCTACGAGCAGTACTTC
j_gene: TRBJ2-3; abundance: few; d_gene: NA; v_gene: TRBV6-5; CDR3aa: CASSLIYETQYF; CDR3nt: TGTGCCAGCAGTTTGATCTATGAAACGCAGTATTTT
j_gene: TRBJ1-6; abundance: NA; d_gene: TRBD1; v_gene: TRBV5-1; CDR3aa: CASSLRQGSSPLHF; CDR3nt: TGCGCCAGCAGCTTACGACAGGGGAGTTCACCCCTCCACTTT
j_gene: TRBJ2-3; abundance: NA; d_gene: NA; v_gene: TRBV2; CDR3aa: CASRTSTQYF; CDR3nt: TGTGCCAGCAGAACTAGCACGCAGTATTTT
j_gene: TRBJ2-7; abundance: NA; d_gene: NA; v_gene: TRBV6-6; CDR3aa: CASSDIGDEQYF; CDR3nt: TGTGCCAGCAGTGATATAGGGGACGAGCAGTACTTC
j_gene: TRBJ2-2; abundance: NA; d_gene: NA; v_gene: TRBV4-3; CDR3aa: CASSLWAGNTGELFF; CDR3nt: TGCGCCAGCAGCCTCTGGGCGGGGAACACCGGGGAGCTGTTTTTT
j_gene: TRBJ2-5; abundance: NA; d_gene: TRBD2; v_gene: TRBV7-9; CDR3aa: CASSYSGTSGRAGETQYF; CDR3nt: TGTGCCAGCAGCTACTCCGGGACTAGCGGGAGGGCCGGAGAGACCCAGTACTTC
j_gene: TRBJ1-6; abundance: NA; d_gene: TRBD1; v_gene: TRBV5-5; CDR3aa: CASSGWTGGENSPLHF; CDR3nt: TGTGCCAGCAGCGGCTGGACAGGGGGAGAGAATTCACCCCTCCACTTT
j_gene: TRBJ2-3; abundance: NA; d_gene: TRBD1; v_gene: TRBV5-1; CDR3aa: CASSPQGSTDTQYF; CDR3nt: TGCGCCAGCAGTCCACAGGGGAGCACAGATACGCAGTATTTT
j_gene: TRBJ2-7; abundance: NA; d_gene: NA; v_gene: TRBV30; CDR3aa: CAWSAGELPTYVEQYF; CDR3nt: TGTGCCTGGAGTGCGGGGGAACTACCAACCTACGTCGAGCAGTACTTC
j_gene: TRBJ1-1; abundance: few; d_gene: TRBD1; v_gene: TRBV9; CDR3aa: CASSGHDRADTEAFF; CDR3nt: TGTGCCAGCAGCGGGCATGACAGGGCGGACACTGAAGCTTTCTTT
j_gene: TRBJ2-1; abundance: NA; d_gene: TRBD1; v_gene: TRBV10-3; CDR3aa: CAISTTGGAQWFF; CDR3nt: TGTGCCATCAGTACCACAGGGGGCGCTCAGTGGTTCTTC
j_gene: TRBJ2-3; abundance: few; d_gene: TRBD2; v_gene: TRBV9; CDR3aa: CASSVAGGSDTQYF; CDR3nt: TGTGCCAGCAGCGTAGCGGGGGGATCAGATACGCAGTATTTT
j_gene: TRBJ2-7; abundance: NA; d_gene: TRBD1; v_gene: TRBV7-2; CDR3aa: CASSPLTTGYYEQYF; CDR3nt: TGTGCCAGCAGCCCCTTAACGACAGGGTACTACGAGCAGTACTTC
j_gene: TRBJ2-1; abundance: NA; d_gene: TRBD2; v_gene: TRBV7-2; CDR3aa: CASSRGLGGPGDEQFF; CDR3nt: TGTGCCAGCAGTCGGGGACTAGGGGGTCCTGGGGATGAGCAGTTCTTC
j_gene: TRBJ2-4; abundance: few; d_gene: TRBD2; v_gene: TRBV29-1; CDR3aa: CSVRLAGGKNIQYF; CDR3nt: TGCAGCGTCCGACTAGCGGGTGGAAAAAACATTCAGTACTTC
j_gene: TRBJ1-1; abundance: NA; d_gene: NA; v_gene: TRBV4-3; CDR3aa: CASSQGASGNTEAFF; CDR3nt: TGCGCCAGCAGCCAAGGGGCGAGCGGGAACACTGAAGCTTTCTTT
j_gene: TRBJ1-6; abundance: NA; d_gene: NA; v_gene: TRBV7-2; CDR3aa: CASSPAYYYNSPLHF; CDR3nt: TGTGCCAGCAGCCCCGCATACTACTATAATTCACCCCTCCACTTT
j_gene: TRBJ2-2; abundance: once; d_gene: NA; v_gene: TRBV9; CDR3aa: CASSVLGTSTGELFF; CDR3nt: TGTGCCAGCAGCGTGCTGGGGACAAGCACCGGGGAGCTGTTTTTT
j_gene: TRBJ2-4; abundance: NA; d_gene: TRBD2; v_gene: TRBV5-1; CDR3aa: CASSAAGTSGGSPLSWGKNIQYF; CDR3nt: TGCGCCAGCAGCGCGGCGGGGACTAGCGGGGGTTCACCTCTTTCTTGGGGGAAAAACATTCAGTACTTC